The present T cell receptor (beta chain) was sequenced within a study of CD8 T cells in ankylosing spondylitis. The CDR3 runs to 18 residues. Trimming stripped 0 bases from V and 0 bases from J, with 18 bases between. CDR1 DFQATT and CDR2 SNEGSKA come from the germline V gene (reference sequence). Study-wide results and caveats: Past research had described some motif variants in reactive arthritis synovial fluid and blood. Peripheral blood held disease-linked clones only at relatively low frequency, and these were CD8+.

Generation of TCR beta libraries employed quantitative 5'-RACE incorporating molecular barcodes. TCRdb independently ran MiXCR on the 5' RACE reads; one entry per CDR3 protein. The sample has 300,000 to 350,000 distinct CDR3 sequences, 9.5% to 13% seen once. This clonotype was recorded at least ten times. The antigen is unknown. This receptor was identified in a female donor with ankylosing spondylitis or in good health (not recorded which). Sequenced sample: blood, either unsorted or a sorted T cell fraction (not recorded which). The V and J genes are TRBV20-1 and TRBJ2-1, with TRBD1 as a possible D gene (5 bases). For the CDR3, the DNA is TGCAGTGCTAGAGAGTCGCGCAGGGCAAGTGGCTCCTACAATGAGCAGTTCTTC. Translating gives CSARESRRASGSYNEQFF.